The 31 T cell receptor beta chains presented below share a single source sample, sequenced in a study of CD8 T cells in ankylosing spondylitis. General study results and limits: Typical of ankylosing spondylitis blood, it appeared, was a TCR beta motif of about eight highly homologous variants.

Each CDR3 protein gets one entry after TCRdb re-called the 5' RACE reads with MiXCR. This table has some 85,000 distinct CDR3 sequences, roughly 9% appearing once. These receptors lack a known antigen. The sample taken for sequencing was blood, either unsorted or a sorted T cell fraction (not recorded which). The receptors were sampled from a male donor with ankylosing spondylitis.

The CDR3 DNA reads as TGTGCCAGCAGCCCCCGGAGAGGTCTCGCACAATCCTACAATGAGCAGTTCTTC. It translates to CASSPRRGLAQSYNEQFF. V usage is TRBV11-1 and J usage is TRBJ2-1; D is unclear. With 5 bases removed from V and 1 base from J, the gap between germline ends came to 21 bases. Germline lookup yields CDR1 SGHAT and CDR2 FQDESV (reference sequence). This CDR3 is 18 amino acids long.

V gene TRBV5-6 combines with J gene TRBJ2-7; D is ambiguous. V lost 3 bases and J 2 bases, leaving 18 bases between the germline ends. Germline CDR1 is SGHDT and CDR2 is YYEEEE. The CDR3 runs 16 residues. CDR3 protein: CASSSSRQATPYEQYF. CDR3 nucleotides: TGTGCCAGCAGCTCGTCGAGGCAGGCAACTCCCTACGAGCAGTACTTC.

In its sample, this clonotype was seen a few times. V usage is TRBV12-3 or TRBV12-4 and J usage is TRBJ2-5; TRBD2 might be the D (6 bases). Deletions cut 5 bases from V and 1 base from J, with 14 bases between. The CDR3 covers 15 residues. The CDR3 DNA reads TGTGCCAGCAGTGACATATGGGAGGTCCAAGAGACCCAGTACTTC. It translates to CASSDIWEVQETQYF.

The chain is built from TRBV5-6 and TRBJ1-5; D not resolved. Trimming stripped 1 base from V and 3 bases from J, with 11 bases between. This CDR3 is built from 15 residues. Germline CDR1 is SGHDT and CDR2 is YYEEEE. CDR3 sequence: CASSLKSEPNQPQHF. The CDR3 nucleotides read TGTGCCAGCAGCTTGAAGTCAGAACCCAATCAGCCCCAGCATTTT.

The CDR3, as DNA: TGTGCCAGCAGCTCCCCGGACACGCTGAACACTGAAGCTTTCTTT. Its translation: CASSSPDTLNTEAFF. This sequence joins TRBV7-9 and TRBJ1-1; perhaps TRBD1 as D (5 bases). V lost 4 bases to trimming and J lost 0 bases, with 12 bases between them. The CDR3 loop spans 15 amino acids. CDR1 and CDR2 (germline): SEHNR, FQNEAQ (reference sequence).

This clonotype has a count of ten or more. This CDR3 is CASSLELAGRSSYNEQFF. The CDR3 nucleotides are TGCGCCAGCAGCTTGGAGCTAGCGGGACGAAGCTCCTACAATGAGCAGTTCTTC. V and J are TRBV5-1 and TRBJ2-1, with TRBD2 identical over 9 bases. CDR3 length equals 18 residues. V was pared by 0 bases and J by 0 bases, with 7 bases of the junction left unmatched. CDR1 and CDR2 (germline): SGHRS, YFSETQ.

The J gene is TRBJ2-7, the V gene TRBV20-1, with 8 positions matching TRBD1. The CDR3 runs to 13 residues. Trimming at V came to 5 bases and at J to 6 bases, leaving 9 bases not matched to a gene. Germline V gene sequence: CDR1 DFQATT, CDR2 SNEGSKA (reference sequence). The DNA of the CDR3 is TGCAGTGCTGCCGGGACAGGAGTGAGCGAGCAGTACTTC. It codes for CSAAGTGVSEQYF.

This clonotype was counted a few times. The chain recombines TRBV4-2 with TRBJ2-7; the D is unclear. Germline CDR1 and CDR2: LGHNA and YNFKEQ. The CDR3 runs 15 residues. Trimming took 1 base from V and 0 from J, leaving 10 bases between them. The chain's CDR3 is CASSQVAEISYEQYF. The CDR3, as DNA: TGTGCCAGCAGCCAAGTAGCAGAGATCTCCTACGAGCAGTACTTC.

The table lists this clonotype with many counts. The CDR3 sequence is CASSSGTDTQYF. DNA of the CDR3: TGTGCCAGCAGCTCGGGGACAGATACGCAGTATTTT. The chain links TRBV5-6 to TRBJ2-3, with TRBD2 as a possible D gene (5 bases). Trimming stripped 3 bases from V and 3 bases from J, with 5 bases between. Germline CDR1 is SGHDT and CDR2 is YYEEEE. The length of the CDR3 is 12 residues. The full variable domain, rest sourced from reference TRBV5-6 and TRBJ2-3, is DAGVTQSPTHLIKTRGQQVTLRCSPKSGHDTVSWYQQALGQGPQFIFQYYEEEERQRGNFPDRFSGHQFPNYSSELNVNALLLGDSALYLCASSSGTDTQYFGPGTRLTVL.

The V and J genes are TRBV20-1 and TRBJ2-3; TRBD2 matches 13 bases. J lost 3 bases, V lost 6 bases, and 18 bases had no gene match. The CDR3 covers 19 residues. Germline V gene data show CDR1 as DFQATT and CDR2 as SNEGSKA (reference sequence). This CDR3 is CSASRVPTSGRALTDTQYF. For the CDR3, the DNA is TGCAGTGCATCGAGGGTCCCAACTAGCGGGAGGGCCCTAACAGATACGCAGTATTTT.

This clonotype came up many times. This chain links TRBV9 with TRBJ2-1; D gene unclear. Trimming stripped 4 bases from V and 0 bases from J, with 8 bases between. The length of the CDR3 is 14 residues. Per germline, CDR1 SGDLS and CDR2 YYNGEE. CDR3: CASSLVFSYNEQFF. The CDR3 DNA sequence: TGTGCCAGCAGCCTAGTCTTCTCCTACAATGAGCAGTTCTTC.

The V gene is TRBV12-3 or TRBV12-4, the J gene TRBJ2-2, with a tentative D call TRBD2 (5 bases). The CDR3 contains 15 residues. V lost 2 bases, J lost 1 base, and 8 bases lay in between. This CDR3 reads CASSLRTLNTGELFF. DNA of the CDR3: TGTGCCAGCAGTTTACGGACTTTGAACACCGGGGAGCTGTTTTTT.

This clonotype was detected ten times or more. The chain recombines TRBV3-1 with TRBJ2-6; D gene ambiguous. This CDR3 spans 17 amino acids. V was trimmed by 0 bases and J by 1 base, leaving 10 bases between them. Germline V CDR1 and CDR2: LGHDT, YNNKEL (reference sequence). CDR3 in DNA: TGTGCCAGCAGCCAAGAGGACGTAGGATCTGGGGCCAACGTCCTGACTTTC. Its protein product is CASSQEDVGSGANVLTF.

This clonotype has a handful of counts. The chain joins TRBV19 to TRBJ2-1, with D possibly matching TRBD2 (6 bases). Germline values: CDR1 LNHDA, CDR2 SQIVND (reference sequence). The V and J ends lost 3 bases and 6 bases respectively, with 18 bases between them. The CDR3 runs 16 residues. The CDR3 reads CASSISSGVGGNEQFF. The DNA of the CDR3 is TGTGCCAGTAGTATTTCGTCGGGGGTTGGGGGCAATGAGCAGTTCTTC.

This clonotype appeared many times. V is TRBV9 and J is TRBJ1-1; 7 bases map to TRBD1. V lost 4 bases, J lost 3 bases, and 12 bases stayed unmatched. From germline, CDR1 is SGDLS and CDR2 YYNGEE. The CDR3 length is 16 residues. CDR3 residues: CASSLSDRPGYTEAFF. CDR3 coding DNA: TGTGCCAGCAGCCTCTCGGACAGGCCTGGCTACACTGAAGCTTTCTTT.

This clonotype was counted only a few times. The chain combines TRBV25-1 with TRBJ2-2; D gene ambiguous. The V and J ends lost 3 bases and 5 bases respectively, with 1 base between them. The CDR3 length is 11 residues. CDR1 MGHDK and CDR2 SYGVNS come from the germline V gene. As DNA, the CDR3 is TGTGCCAGCAGTGAGACCGGGGAGCTGTTTTTT. Its translation: CASSETGELFF.

This clonotype was observed a handful of times. This chain joins TRBV7-9 and TRBJ1-1; D call uncertain. Germline V lookup: CDR1 SEHNR, CDR2 FQNEAQ (reference sequence). The CDR3 has 13 amino acids. V gave up 6 bases and J gave up 6 bases, with 14 bases separating them. CDR3 protein: CASRPTEEPEAFF. CDR3 in DNA: TGTGCCAGCAGACCAACCGAAGAGCCTGAAGCTTTCTTT.

This clonotype came up a few times. CDR3 nucleotide sequence: TGCGCCAGCAGCTTTGCCGTAGGGGGGGCACACTTTGAGCAGTTCTTC. Translating it yields CASSFAVGGAHFEQFF. This chain uses TRBV5-1 with TRBJ2-1, with a weak D call TRBD2 (7 bases). The CDR3 length is 16 residues. Germline V gene sequence: CDR1 SGHRS, CDR2 YFSETQ. The V end lost 2 bases, the J end lost 9 bases, and 21 bases lay between the germline ends.

This clonotype came up a few times. This chain links TRBV19 with TRBJ2-2; D not certain. V gave up 7 bases and J gave up 6 bases, with 15 bases separating them. The CDR3 contains 14 residues. CDR1 is LNHDA, CDR2 SQIVND, per germline (reference sequence). Written as DNA, the CDR3 is TGTGCCAGTACCCCCGGCCGTTTCTCCGGGGAGCTGTTTTTT. Translated: CASTPGRFSGELFF. The whole variable domain, remainder taken from reference TRBV19 and TRBJ2-2, is DGGITQSPKYLFRKEGQNVTLSCEQNLNHDAMYWYRQDPGQGLRLIYYSQIVNDFQKGDIAEGYSVSREKKESFPLTVTSAQKNPTAFYLCASTPGRFSGELFFGEGSRLTVL.

This clonotype was seen only a few times. The CDR3 is CASSLAGASDEVGYNEQFF. The CDR3 region has the DNA TGCGCCAGCAGCTTGGCGGGGGCTAGCGATGAGGTGGGTTACAATGAGCAGTTCTTC. The chain has TRBV5-1 and TRBJ2-1; D is possibly TRBD1 or TRBD2 (6 bases each). The V end lost 0 bases, the J end lost 4 bases, and 23 bases lay between the germline ends. The CDR3 runs to 19 residues. Germline CDR1 SGHRS, CDR2 YFSETQ.

This clonotype has a count of ten or more. The chain recombines TRBV2 with TRBJ2-7; TRBD1 matches at 8 bases. With 1 base clipped from V and 5 bases from J, the junction kept 10 bases outside the gene matches. The CDR3 covers 16 residues. The germline V gene encodes CDR1 SNHLY and CDR2 FYNNEI. The CDR3 here is CASSEVPETGEDEQYF. In nucleotides, the CDR3 is TGTGCCAGCAGTGAAGTCCCGGAGACAGGGGAGGACGAGCAGTACTTC.

This clonotype has ten or more counts. The chain couples TRBV6-1 to TRBJ1-1; a weak D match, TRBD1 (6 bases). With 6 bases removed from V and 2 bases from J, the gap between germline ends came to 16 bases. Germline V gene lookup returns CDR1 MNHNS and CDR2 SASEGT. This CDR3 has 15 residues. The CDR3 bases are TGTGCCAGCAGGGGGACATCCGGGGGTAACACTGAAGCTTTCTTT. Amino acid sequence: CASRGTSGGNTEAFF.

This clonotype was seen more than once but under ten times. This may come from a read error, since a much larger clone is one base off. The chain uses TRBV7-9 and TRBJ2-7; TRBD2 agrees at 14 bases. CDR3 length equals 15 residues. J was trimmed by 3 bases and V by 3 bases; bases with no gene match: 1. Germline-derived CDR1 and CDR2 are SEHNR and FQNEAQ (reference sequence). The CDR3 loop reads CASSLGLAGVYEQYF. Written as DNA, the CDR3 is TGTGCCAGCAGCTTGGGACTAGCGGGAGTCTACGAGCAGTACTTC.

A word on this clonotype: One base away lies a much larger clone, so this may be a sequencing read error. The rearrangement uses TRBV12-3 or TRBV12-4 and TRBJ2-3; the match to TRBD1 covers 7 bases. There are 12 residues in the CDR3. The DNA for the CDR3 is TGTGCCACTCTCGCCGGGACAGATAGGCAGTATTTT. Translated: CATLAGTDRQYF.

This clonotype showed up many times. V gene TRBV7-9 combines with J gene TRBJ2-1; D may be TRBD1 or TRBD2 (5 bases each). The CDR3 has 12 residues. Germline values: CDR1 SEHNR, CDR2 FQNEAQ (reference sequence). The V gene lost 11 bases and the J gene lost 9 bases, with 17 bases spanning the gap. The CDR3 is CAALGPTGEQFF. CDR3 nucleotides: TGTGCCGCCCTGGGACCGACTGGTGAGCAGTTCTTC.

There are a few counts of this clonotype. V usage is TRBV27 and J usage is TRBJ2-1; 7 nucleotides align to TRBD2. The CDR3 is 13 residues long. Germline values: CDR1 MNHEY, CDR2 SMNVEV (reference sequence). J lost 8 bases, V lost 2 bases, and 3 bases had no gene match. CDR3 amino acids: CASSLAGDHEQFF. The CDR3 bases are TGTGCCAGCAGTTTAGCGGGGGACCATGAGCAGTTCTTC.

This clonotype was found once. The chain couples TRBV24-1 to TRBJ2-3; perhaps TRBD2 as D (5 bases). Trimming stripped 6 bases from V and 5 bases from J, with 14 bases between. The CDR3 consists of 14 residues. Germline CDR1 reads KGHDR; CDR2 reads SFDVKD. CDR3 nucleotide sequence: TGTGCCACCAGTATTGCGGGCGCAGGAGATACGCAGTATTTT. The encoded protein is CATSIAGAGDTQYF.

There are a few counts of this clonotype. This rearrangement joins TRBV5-6 to TRBJ2-3; 9 bases agree with TRBD1. Trimming at V came to 7 bases and at J to 10 bases, leaving 10 bases not matched to a gene. The CDR3 loop spans 13 amino acids. The germline V gene has CDR1 SGHDT and CDR2 YYEEEE. CDR3 amino acids: CASLGQGSWAQYF. The CDR3 bases are TGTGCCAGCTTAGGACAGGGGTCTTGGGCGCAGTATTTT.

This chain uses TRBV7-7 with TRBJ2-1, with 14 bases matching TRBD2. Germline assignment: CDR1 SSHAT and CDR2 FNYEAQ (reference sequence). This CDR3 spans 16 amino acids. Unmatched junction bases numbered 5, after V lost 0 bases and J lost 10 bases. CDR3 region: CASSLASGLAGEEQFF. Here the CDR3 DNA reads TGTGCCAGCAGCTTAGCTTCGGGACTAGCGGGAGAGGAGCAGTTCTTC.

This clonotype was detected ten times or more. The J gene is TRBJ2-1, the V gene TRBV25-1; no definite D call. Deletions cut 8 bases from V and 10 bases from J, with 24 bases between. The germline gives CDR1 MGHDK, CDR2 SYGVNS. The CDR3 is 15 amino acids. Here the CDR3 reads CASAPVGPLTEEQFF. For the CDR3, the DNA is TGTGCCAGCGCCCCTGTCGGACCCCTTACGGAGGAGCAGTTCTTC.

This clonotype was counted many times. The CDR3: CASSLEGQVPNEQFF. In DNA form, the CDR3 reads TGTGCCAGCAGCTTAGAGGGACAGGTACCGAATGAGCAGTTCTTC. The chain carries TRBV13 and TRBJ2-1, with 8 nucleotides matching TRBD1. The V segment lost 1 base and the J segment 7 bases; nucleotides outside the gene matches: 6. The germline V gene encodes CDR1 PRHDT and CDR2 FYEKMQ (reference sequence). The CDR3 has 15 amino acids.